This T cell receptor (beta chain) stems from a study of pediatric ulcerative colitis. This CDR3 is built from 14 residues. CDR1 is MNHEY, CDR2 SMNVEV, per germline (reference sequence). Deletions cut 4 bases from V and 3 bases from J, with 12 bases between. Measured with immunoSEQ multiplex PCR; TCRdb has only the in-frame clones, and not every one. The sample holds about 64,000 clones, approximately 87% seen once. The source is a boy aged 5-17 years with severe ulcerative colitis. This chain uses TRBV27 with TRBJ1-1, with unresolved D. The material sequenced was blood. The CDR3 nucleotides are TGTGCCAGCAGTTATGGGAAATCTTACACTGAAGCTTTCTTT. Its translation is CASSYGKSYTEAFF.